This T cell receptor (beta chain) appears in the sequencing data of a study of diagnostic markers for celiac disease. The CDR3 is made up of 15 amino acids. TCRdb re-called the reads and catalogs CDR3 proteins one per entry, DNA excluded. The table counts about 2,000 distinct CDR3 sequences; 17% lies in the top ten. Frequency places this clonotype as large (0.1 to 1%). The TCR comes from a human donor. This table probably holds off-target reads from a library built for another chain. Sample: either unsorted cells or a sorted T cell fraction (not recorded which). This chain links TRBV12-3 or TRBV12-4 with TRBJ2-1; with no DNA, the TCRdb D assignment of TRBD1 cannot be verified. CDR3 residues: CASSFGRGPNNEQFF.